This T cell receptor beta chain was sequenced during a study of beta chain features in type 1 diabetes. Expressed TCRB transcripts were sequenced because the isolated RNA had all been reverse transcribed beforehand. Repertoires were generated with immunoSEQ multiplex PCR, while TCRdb's copy carries only in-frame clones and drops some. The sample records nearly 250,000 clones, roughly an eighth being singletons. The J segment lost 5 bases and the V segment lost 0 bases, leaving 5 bases of the junction unmatched. CDR1 is KGHSH, CDR2 LQKENI, per germline. The CDR3 spans 15 residues. Sorted CD4+ subsets: naive, central memory, regulatory, stem cell-like memory (CD45RO/CCR7/CD25/CD127/CD95/CD27 panel).

The rearrangement joins TRBV18 to TRBJ2-7; 9 nucleotides match TRBD2. This TCR derives from a middle-aged woman in good health. Sequencing was carried out using naive CD4+ T cells from blood. DNA of the CDR3: TGTGCCAGCTCACCACCGCGGGGGGGATCCGACGAGCAGTACTTC. Encoded protein: CASSPPRGGSDEQYF.